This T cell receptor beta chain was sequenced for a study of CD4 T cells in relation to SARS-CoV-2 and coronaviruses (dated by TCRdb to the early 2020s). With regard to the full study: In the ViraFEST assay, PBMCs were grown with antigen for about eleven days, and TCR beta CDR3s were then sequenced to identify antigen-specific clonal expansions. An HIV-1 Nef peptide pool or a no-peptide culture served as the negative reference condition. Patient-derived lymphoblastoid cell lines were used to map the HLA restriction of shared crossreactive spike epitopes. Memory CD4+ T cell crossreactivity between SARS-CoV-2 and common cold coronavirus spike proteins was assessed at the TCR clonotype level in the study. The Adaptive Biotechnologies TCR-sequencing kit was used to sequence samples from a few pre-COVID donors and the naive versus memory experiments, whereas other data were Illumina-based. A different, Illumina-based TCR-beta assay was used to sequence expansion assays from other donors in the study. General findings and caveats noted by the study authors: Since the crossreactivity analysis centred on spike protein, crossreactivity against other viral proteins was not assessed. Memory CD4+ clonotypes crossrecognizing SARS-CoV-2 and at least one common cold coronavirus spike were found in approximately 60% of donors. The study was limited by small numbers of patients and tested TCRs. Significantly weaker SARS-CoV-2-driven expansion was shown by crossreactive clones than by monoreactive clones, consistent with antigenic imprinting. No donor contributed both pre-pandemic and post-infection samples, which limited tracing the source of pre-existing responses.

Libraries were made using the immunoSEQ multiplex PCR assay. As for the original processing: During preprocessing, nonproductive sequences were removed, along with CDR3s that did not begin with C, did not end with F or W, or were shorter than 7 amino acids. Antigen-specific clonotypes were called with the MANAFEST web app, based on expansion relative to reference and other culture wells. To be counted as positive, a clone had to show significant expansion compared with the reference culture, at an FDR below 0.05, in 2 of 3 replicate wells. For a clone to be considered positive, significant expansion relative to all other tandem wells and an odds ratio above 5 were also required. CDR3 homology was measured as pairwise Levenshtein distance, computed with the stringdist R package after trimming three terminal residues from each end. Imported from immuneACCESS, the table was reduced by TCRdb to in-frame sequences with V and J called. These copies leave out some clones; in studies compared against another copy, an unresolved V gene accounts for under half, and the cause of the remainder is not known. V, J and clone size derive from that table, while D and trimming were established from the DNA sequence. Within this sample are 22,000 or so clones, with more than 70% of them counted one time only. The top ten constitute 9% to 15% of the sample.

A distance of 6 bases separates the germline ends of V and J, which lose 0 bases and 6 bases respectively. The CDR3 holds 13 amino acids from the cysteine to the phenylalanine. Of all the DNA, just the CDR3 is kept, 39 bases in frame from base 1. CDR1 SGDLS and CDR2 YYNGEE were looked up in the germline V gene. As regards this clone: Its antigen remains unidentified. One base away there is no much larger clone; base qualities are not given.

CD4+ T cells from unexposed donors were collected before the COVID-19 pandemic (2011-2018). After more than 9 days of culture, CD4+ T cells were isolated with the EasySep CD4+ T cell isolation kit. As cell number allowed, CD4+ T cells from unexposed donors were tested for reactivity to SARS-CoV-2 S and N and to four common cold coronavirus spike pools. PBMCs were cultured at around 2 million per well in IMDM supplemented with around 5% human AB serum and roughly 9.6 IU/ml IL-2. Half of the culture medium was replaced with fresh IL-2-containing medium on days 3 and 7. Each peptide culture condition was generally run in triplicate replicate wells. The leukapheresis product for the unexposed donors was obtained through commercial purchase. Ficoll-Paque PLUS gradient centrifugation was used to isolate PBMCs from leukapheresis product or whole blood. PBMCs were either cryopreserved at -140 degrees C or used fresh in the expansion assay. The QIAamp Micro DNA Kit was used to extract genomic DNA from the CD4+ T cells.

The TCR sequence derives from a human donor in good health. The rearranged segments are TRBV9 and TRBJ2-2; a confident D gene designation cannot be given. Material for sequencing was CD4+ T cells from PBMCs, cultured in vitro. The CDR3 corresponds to CASSVARAGELFF. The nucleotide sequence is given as TGTGCCAGCAGCGTAGCCCGGGCCGGGGAGCTGTTTTTT. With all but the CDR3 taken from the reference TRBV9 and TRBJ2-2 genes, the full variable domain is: DSGVTQTPKHLITATGQRVTLRCSPRSGDLSVYWYQQSLDQGLQFLIQYYNGEERAKGNILERFSAQQFPDLHSELNLSSLELGDSALYFCASSVARAGELFFGEGSRLTVL.